The source of this TCR beta chain is a study of blood T cell repertoires in COVID-19. Study as a whole: The samples span acute and convalescent COVID-19 from the United States, Italy and Spain.

Looked up from germline, CDR1 is SGHKS and CDR2 is YYEKEE (reference sequence). Trimming took 6 bases from V and 8 from J; bases not matched to a gene: 12. The CDR3 totals 14 residues. Across under 25 US areas, participants ranged in age from 18 to 89 years. During the 2 weeks before they entered the study, exposed participants had met someone with a PCR-confirmed or clinician-diagnosed COVID-19 case. How the authors handled the data: Researchers report that nucleated cell counts were estimated from reference gene primer amplification. Here immunoSEQ multiplex PCR was the method, and the copy in TCRdb shows in-frame clones only, minus some. V, J and clone size are those of that table, while D and trimming were read from the DNA. The profile shows 200,000 to 250,000 clones, around nine tenths of them singletons.

This chain links TRBV5-5 with TRBJ1-1; 8 bases align to TRBD1. The sequence came from a woman in her twenties or thirties who had been exposed to COVID-19. Material for sequencing was PBMCs or T cells enriched from blood (not recorded which). The CDR3 DNA is TGTGCCAGCAAGGTCGACAGGGGTCGTCTCGAAGCTTTCTTT. Translated: CASKVDRGRLEAFF.